These 26 T cell receptor beta chains came from one sample sequenced in a study of blood T cell repertoires in COVID-19. This table comes from immunoSEQ multiplex PCR, and its TCRdb copy is limited to in-frame clones, with some not included. The sample holds 120,000 or so clones, roughly 90% seen once. The specimen was peripheral blood. The receptor source for this set is a woman older than 75 with acute or convalescent COVID-19.

The V and J genes are TRBV15 and TRBJ1-4; maybe TRBD1 (6 bases). There are 16 residues in the CDR3. CDR1 is LNHNV, CDR2 YYDKDF, per germline (reference sequence). Trimming removed 0 bases at V and 4 bases at J, with 12 bases between. For the CDR3, the DNA is TGTGCCACCAGCAGAGAACAGGACAGCTTTAATGAAAAACTGTTTTTT. It specifies CATSREQDSFNEKLFF.

This clone was found once. V usage is TRBV28 and J usage is TRBJ1-5, with 9 bases identical to TRBD1. Unmatched junction bases numbered 9, after V lost 10 bases and J lost 2 bases. Germline V CDR1 and CDR2: MDHEN, SYDVKM. The CDR3 spans 15 residues. CDR3 residues: CATLGTGRGNQPQHF. CDR3 DNA sequence: TGTGCCACCCTGGGGACAGGGCGGGGCAATCAGCCCCAGCATTTT.

This chain connects TRBV5-4 to TRBJ1-1; 7 bases line up with TRBD1. The CDR3 runs 12 residues. J was trimmed by 7 bases and V by 4 bases; bases with no gene match: 4. CDR1 and CDR2 (germline): SGHNT, YYREEE (reference sequence). CDR3 coding DNA: TGTGCCAGCAGCCGGACAGGTATTGAAGCTTTCTTT. Protein: CASSRTGIEAFF.

This clone showed up just once. The rearrangement links TRBV3-1 (or the pseudogene TRBV3-2) to TRBJ1-6; TRBD1 matches 9 bases. Germline loops: CDR1 LGHDT, CDR2 YNNKEL (reference sequence). The CDR3 length is 18 residues. Unmatched junction bases numbered 10, after V lost 3 bases and J lost 4 bases. The DNA for the CDR3 is TGTGCCAGCAGCCAGTACCGGGACAGGGACACTTATAATTCACCCCTCCACTTT. Residues: CASSQYRDRDTYNSPLHF.

The chain carries TRBV2 and TRBJ1-2; D not certain. This CDR3 contains 15 residues. Trimming took off 0 bases at V and 8 bases at J, with 16 bases between the two ends. The germline gives CDR1 SNHLY, CDR2 FYNNEI. CDR3 bases: TGTGCCAGCAGTGAAGCCGGCGTGGGAGGGCAAGGCTACACCTTC. Translating it yields CASSEAGVGGQGYTF.

The J gene is TRBJ2-1, the V gene TRBV25-1, with D possibly being TRBD1 (5 bases). CDR1 and CDR2 from the germline V gene are MGHDK and SYGVNS. Trimming took 4 bases from V and 2 from J, leaving 9 bases between them. The CDR3 length is 14 residues. CDR3: CASSVGHTYNEQFF. CDR3 bases: TGTGCCAGCAGTGTAGGACATACCTACAATGAGCAGTTCTTC. The full variable domain, its missing parts supplied by reference TRBV25-1 and TRBJ2-1, is EADIYQTPRYLVIGTGKKITLECSQTMGHDKMYWYQQDPGMELHLIHYSYGVNSTEKGDLSSESTVSRIRTEHFPLTLESARPSHTSQYLCASSVGHTYNEQFFGPGTRLTVL.

The chain is built from TRBV7-8 and TRBJ1-2; the D gene is possibly TRBD1 (6 bases). This CDR3 is built from 15 residues. The germline V gene has CDR1 SGHVS and CDR2 FQNEAQ. V was shortened by 3 bases and J by 0 bases, with 11 bases between the two germline ends. CDR3 region: CASSLSRQANYGYTF. The CDR3 region has the DNA TGTGCCAGCAGCTTGTCCCGACAGGCTAACTATGGCTACACCTTC.

The chain couples TRBV28 to TRBJ1-5, with D perhaps TRBD1 (5 bases). This CDR3 is built from 12 residues. With 3 bases removed from V and 7 bases from J, the gap between germline ends came to 7 bases. Germline CDR1 MDHEN, CDR2 SYDVKM. The CDR3, as DNA: TGTGCCAGCAGTTTCGGGGGGCAGCCCCAGCATTTT. It codes for CASSFGGQPQHF.

V is TRBV19 and J is TRBJ1-1; D is ambiguous. CDR1 and CDR2 from the germline V gene are LNHDA and SQIVND (reference sequence). V was pared by 6 bases and J by 4 bases, with 12 bases between. This CDR3 is built from 13 residues. CDR3 sequence: CASSPVSGTEAFF. Here the CDR3 DNA reads TGTGCCAGTAGCCCTGTCTCGGGCACTGAAGCTTTCTTT.

V and J are TRBV6-6 and TRBJ2-3, with 10 bases that match TRBD2. The CDR3 contains 14 residues. CDR1 and CDR2 (germline): MNHNY, SVGAGI (reference sequence). With V trimmed by 5 bases and J by 3 bases, 2 bases remained unmatched. Here the CDR3 reads CASSPSGRTDTQYF. CDR3 DNA: TGTGCCAGCAGTCCTAGCGGGAGAACAGATACGCAGTATTTT.

The chain has TRBV10-3 and TRBJ2-7, with a weak D call TRBD1 (6 bases). The CDR3 runs 15 residues. With 6 bases removed from V and 2 bases from J, the gap between germline ends came to 17 bases. The V gene's germline CDR1 is ENHRY and CDR2 SYGVKD. In nucleotides, the CDR3 is TGTGCCATCAGGAGGACAGCAGAACAAACCTACGAGCAGTACTTC. It translates to CAIRRTAEQTYEQYF.

This chain uses TRBV6-6 with TRBJ2-3; the match to TRBD2 covers 10 bases. The germline V gene encodes CDR1 MNHNY and CDR2 SVGAGI (reference sequence). There are 14 residues in the CDR3. Unmatched junction bases numbered 7, after V lost 6 bases and J lost 7 bases. The CDR3 DNA is TGTGCCAGCAGCATAGCGGGGGGAGAGTATACGCAGTATTTT. Its translation: CASSIAGGEYTQYF.

The chain is built from TRBV5-6 and TRBJ2-3; 11 bases agree with TRBD2. Unmatched junction bases numbered 6, after V lost 5 bases and J lost 1 base. The CDR3 runs 16 residues. Germline V gene sequence: CDR1 SGHDT, CDR2 YYEEEE. CDR3 sequence: CASRLRGLAGTDTQYF. DNA for the CDR3: TGTGCCAGCAGGCTTAGGGGACTAGCGGGCACAGATACGCAGTATTTT.

The J gene is TRBJ2-3, the V gene TRBV6-6; a possible D gene is TRBD1 (5 bases). Germline CDR1 is MNHNY and CDR2 is SVGAGI (reference sequence). The CDR3 is made up of 16 amino acids. Trimming removed 2 bases at V and 2 bases at J, with 14 bases between. As DNA, the CDR3 is TGTGCCAGCAGTTACCCCAGGGCTACCTCCACAGATACGCAGTATTTT. This gives the protein CASSYPRATSTDTQYF.

The chain employs TRBV4-2 and TRBJ2-4, with D unresolved. CDR3 length equals 17 residues. Germline lookup yields CDR1 LGHNA and CDR2 YNFKEQ. Trimming took 4 bases from V and 0 from J, leaving 16 bases between them. DNA of the CDR3: TGTGCCAGCAGCCTATCAAACTTCGATCTAGCCAAAAACATTCAGTACTTC. This sequence encodes CASSLSNFDLAKNIQYF.

The CDR3 spells CASSSGTRLEAFF. DNA of the CDR3: TGCGCCAGCAGCTCGGGGACAAGGCTTGAAGCTTTCTTT. The gene calls are TRBV5-1 and TRBJ1-1; TRBD1 is a possible D gene (6 bases). The CDR3 length is 13 residues. Germline CDR1 reads SGHRS; CDR2 reads YFSETQ. Trimming took off 3 bases at V and 7 bases at J, with 13 bases between the two ends.

The rearrangement uses TRBV6-5 and TRBJ1-2; 7 positions match TRBD1. V gave up 8 bases and J gave up 4 bases; unmatched junction bases: 13. The CDR3 is made up of 15 amino acids. Germline V gives CDR1 MNHEY, CDR2 SVGAGI. In nucleotides, the CDR3 is TGTGCCAGCCCCGAGGGGGCAGATCCCTTCTATGGCTACACCTTC. Translation gives CASPEGADPFYGYTF.

The chain couples TRBV6-5 to TRBJ2-1, with D tentatively TRBD2 (6 bases). Trimming left V 6 bases short and J 4 bases short, with 13 bases between. CDR1 is MNHEY and CDR2 is SVGAGI in the germline V gene. This CDR3 contains 14 residues. For the CDR3, the DNA is TGTGCCAGCAGGCTCGCGGGACCTTACAATGAGCAGTTCTTC. It translates to CASRLAGPYNEQFF.

This CDR3 reads CASSLGDTSYETQYF. The CDR3, as DNA: TGTGCCAGCAGCTTAGGGGACACGAGTTATGAGACCCAGTACTTC. The chain carries TRBV7-9 and TRBJ2-5; TRBD1 is a possible D gene (6 bases). Per the germline V gene, CDR1 is SEHNR and CDR2 is FQNEAQ (reference sequence). Trimming pared 1 base from V and 5 bases from J, leaving 14 bases between. This CDR3 has 15 amino acids.

This chain connects TRBV2 to TRBJ1-1; tentatively, D is TRBD1 (6 bases). The CDR3 is made up of 13 amino acids. Germline V gene lookup returns CDR1 SNHLY and CDR2 FYNNEI. Trimming pared 4 bases from V and 3 bases from J, leaving 9 bases between. The CDR3 DNA is TGTGCCAGCAGTGGGACAGCGTACACTGAAGCTTTCTTT. Protein sequence: CASSGTAYTEAFF.

The chain couples TRBV5-6 to TRBJ1-4, with D possibly being TRBD1 (5 bases). The V gene lost 0 bases and the J gene lost 1 base, with 10 bases spanning the gap. Germline V gene lookup returns CDR1 SGHDT and CDR2 YYEEEE. The CDR3 runs 16 residues. The CDR3 bases are TGTGCCAGCAGCTTGGTCGGGCAGGGAACTAATGAAAAACTGTTTTTT. Translation: CASSLVGQGTNEKLFF.

The rearrangement links TRBV24-1 to TRBJ1-2; 12 bases align to TRBD1. Trimming at V came to 5 bases and at J to 5 bases, leaving 8 bases not matched to a gene. Germline CDR1 KGHDR, CDR2 SFDVKD. This CDR3 is built from 16 residues. For the CDR3, the DNA is TGTGCCACCAGTGGCGGGACAGGGGGCAGTGGGTATGGCTACACCTTC. As protein: CATSGGTGGSGYGYTF.

The V gene is TRBV20-1, the J gene TRBJ2-5; the D gene is possibly TRBD2 (6 bases). V dropped 3 bases and J dropped 5 bases, with 7 bases sitting between them. In germline, CDR1 is DFQATT, CDR2 SNEGSKA (reference sequence). The CDR3 is 11 residues long. As DNA, the CDR3 is TGCAGTGCTAGGGAGGGTGAGACCCAGTACTTC. Its translation: CSAREGETQYF.

The chain is built from TRBV7-2 and TRBJ1-2, with 8 positions matching TRBD1. The germline CDR1 and CDR2 sequences are SGHTA and FQGNSA. With 4 bases clipped from V and 6 bases from J, the junction kept 7 bases outside the gene matches. The CDR3 covers 14 residues. CDR3 in amino acids: CASSSTLRGHGYTF. The DNA of the CDR3 is TGTGCCAGCAGCTCCACCCTCAGGGGGCATGGCTACACCTTC. The full variable domain, completed using reference TRBV7-2 and TRBJ1-2, is GAGVSQSPSNKVTEKGKDVELRCDPISGHTALYWYRQSLGQGLEFLIYFQGNSAPDKSGLPSDRFSAERTGGSVSTLTIQRTQQEDSAVYLCASSSTLRGHGYTFGSGTRLTVV.

The rearrangement links TRBV7-9 to TRBJ2-7; D is perhaps TRBD1 (6 bases). The CDR3 is made up of 16 amino acids. In germline, CDR1 is SEHNR, CDR2 FQNEAQ (reference sequence). V was clipped by 5 bases and J by 0 bases, with 17 bases between them. DNA for the CDR3: TGTGCCAGCAGCCCCCCATGGGGGCCCCGCTCCTACGAGCAGTACTTC. This sequence encodes CASSPPWGPRSYEQYF.

This chain connects TRBV27 to TRBJ1-1; D is possibly TRBD1 (5 bases). CDR1 is MNHEY and CDR2 is SMNVEV in the germline V gene (reference sequence). The V end was cut by 4 bases, the J end by 4 bases, with 13 bases between. The CDR3 is made up of 14 amino acids. This CDR3 reads CASSSPGLSTEAFF. In nucleotides, the CDR3 is TGTGCCAGCAGTTCCCCGGGACTGAGCACTGAAGCTTTCTTT.